Following are 11 T cell receptor beta chains from one sample sequenced in a study of CXCR3-negative and CXCR3-positive naive CD8 T cells. Whole-study findings and limits: Naive cells that were CXCR3-positive had more hydrophobic TRB CDR3s (compared with CXCR3-negative naive cells).

For these TCRs, the target antigens are not known. It was by 5' RACE with UMI labels that the TRB cDNA libraries were prepared. TCRdb processed the 5' RACE reads again and assigns one entry to each CDR3 protein, with no DNA. The sample features around 140,000 distinct CDR3 sequences, with approximately 0.4% in its top ten. The sequencing sample was made of naive CXCR3+ CD8+ T cells from blood. This sample's subset: CD45RO-CCR7+CD27+CD95- naive CD8+ T cells expressing CXCR3 (TNR3+). The receptors derive from a human donor in good health. Some clones in this sample may be carry-over from other donors' samples.

The chain uses TRBV10-3 and TRBJ2-7; the D call of TRBD1 rests on TCRdb alone, since no DNA is present to check it. CDR3 length: 14 amino acids. In germline, CDR1 is ENHRY, CDR2 SYGVKD. The CDR3 loop is CAISPGQGYYEQYF.

This sequence joins TRBV7-8 and TRBJ2-1; TCRdb names TRBD2, which stays unverified in the absence of DNA. The CDR3 has 16 residues. CDR1 is SGHVS, CDR2 FQNEAQ, per germline. The CDR3 spells CASSLVLLAGGHEQFF.

The V gene is TRBV29-1, the J gene TRBJ1-1. Per germline, CDR1 SQVTM and CDR2 ANQGSEA. CDR3 length: 12 residues. The CDR3 loop reads CSVWVRNTEAFF.

The J gene is TRBJ2-1, the V gene TRBV11-3; checking the TCRdb D call of TRBD1 is not possible without DNA. The germline CDR1 and CDR2 sequences are SGHNT and YENEEA. The CDR3 is 15 residues long. The CDR3 reads CASSSTGTPFNEQFF. Based on the CDR3 plus reference TRBV11-3 and TRBJ2-1, the full variable domain is EAGVVQSPRYKIIEKKQPVAFWCNPISGHNTLYWYLQNLGQGPELLIRYENEEAVDDSQLPKDRFSAERLKGVDSTLKIQPAELGDSAVYLCASSSTGTPFNEQFFGPGTRLTVL.

The CDR3 here is CASSQAGVGYEQYF. The chain recombines TRBV4-1 with TRBJ2-7; as DNA is missing, the TRBD1 call by TCRdb cannot be tested. Germline CDR1 reads MGHRA; CDR2 reads YSYEKL. The CDR3 loop spans 14 amino acids.

This chain links TRBV5-4 with TRBJ2-3. The CDR3 is 12 amino acids. CDR1 and CDR2 from the germline V gene are SGHNT and YYREEE (reference sequence). The CDR3 sequence is CASSPNVDTQYF. The variable domain in full, with the rest retrieved from reference TRBV5-4 and TRBJ2-3, is ETGVTQSPTHLIKTRGQQVTLRCSSQSGHNTVSWYQQALGQGPQFIFQYYREEENGRGNFPPRFSGLQFPNYSSELNVNALELDDSALYLCASSPNVDTQYFGPGTRLTVL.

The chain uses TRBV29-1 and TRBJ2-7; the D call of TRBD2 rests on TCRdb alone, since no DNA is present to check it. Per germline, CDR1 SQVTM and CDR2 ANQGSEA. The CDR3 sequence is 13 residues long. The CDR3 region is CSVETGTSYEQYF.

This sequence joins TRBV28 and TRBJ2-2; the TRBD2 assignment by TCRdb is unverifiable without DNA. Germline-derived CDR1 and CDR2 are MDHEN and SYDVKM. The CDR3 is 15 amino acids. The chain's CDR3 is CASSLFEREAGELFF.

This chain uses TRBV9 with TRBJ2-1; TCRdb's D gene call, TRBD1, goes unchecked for lack of DNA. Germline loops: CDR1 SGDLS, CDR2 YYNGEE. CDR3 length: 17 residues. CDR3 amino acids: CASSVDAGGFLYNEQFF.

V is TRBV7-6 and J is TRBJ2-2. This CDR3 comprises 16 residues. Germline values: CDR1 SGHVS, CDR2 FNYEAQ. The CDR3 protein is CACTLNRGLNTGELFF.

This chain links TRBV2 with TRBJ2-1; lacking DNA, the TRBD1 call made by TCRdb goes unchecked. CDR1 is SNHLY and CDR2 is FYNNEI in the germline V gene. CDR3 length equals 14 residues. CDR3 loop: CASDAGGSYNEQFF. The full variable domain, rest sourced from reference TRBV2 and TRBJ2-1, is EPEVTQTPSHQVTQMGQEVILRCVPISNHLYFYWYRQILGQKVEFLVSFYNNEISEKSEIFDDQFSVERPDGSNFTLKIRSTKLEDSAMYFCASDAGGSYNEQFFGPGTRLTVL.